The entry that follows covers one TCR beta chain sequence. The CDR3 is 14 residues long. V lost 0 bases to trimming and J lost 1 base, with 6 bases between them. Looked up from germline, CDR1 is MNHEY and CDR2 is SMNVEV (reference sequence). Primers for the PCR totalled 60 Vbeta and 13 Jbeta. TCRdb's copy holds only in-frame clones and misses some; the assay was immunoSEQ multiplex PCR. In the table there are fewer than 300,000 clones, 86% of which are singletons. The source of the sample is a study of cytomegalovirus exposure and HLA in healthy donors. Overall study context: From HLA-typed donors, an early data release held roughly 89 million unique TCRs.

These donors, healthy bone marrow donors, were studied. The receptor was isolated from a man aged 40-49 years in good health and CMV-seropositive. V and J are TRBV27 and TRBJ1-1; D uncertain. Sequencing input: PBMCs. In DNA, the CDR3 is TGTGCCAGCAGTTTATCGCTGGCGAACACTGAAGCTTTCTTT. Translated: CASSLSLANTEAFF.